These 30 T cell receptor beta chains share one sample of origin, sequenced in a study of blood T cells in healthy people across ages. Using a J-beta primer mix together with a sample-barcoded 5' primer, a second PCR was run for roughly 7 to 12 cycles. In TCRdb, the 5' RACE reads were re-called with MiXCR into one record per CDR3 protein. The sample shows about 970,000 distinct CDR3 sequences, roughly half of them seen only once. Sequenced material: blood. These receptors all stem from a woman in her fifties or sixties in good health.

This clonotype was observed a handful of times. CDR3 in DNA: TGCAGCGTCGGATCTCCCAATTGGGACACTGAAGCTTTCTTT. As protein: CSVGSPNWDTEAFF. The rearrangement uses TRBV29-1 and TRBJ1-1; no firm D call. Trimming took off 6 bases at V and 3 bases at J, with 17 bases between the two ends. This CDR3 region has 14 residues. Germline CDR1 is SQVTM and CDR2 is ANQGSEA.

J is TRBJ2-7 and V is TRBV6-6; possible D gene TRBD2, 7 bases. Germline CDR1 and CDR2: MNHNY and SVGAGI (reference sequence). V gave up 10 bases and J gave up 7 bases, with 17 bases separating them. This CDR3 region has 12 residues. Here the CDR3 reads CAIRGGGSEQYF. For the CDR3, the DNA is TGTGCCATCCGTGGGGGCGGGAGTGAGCAGTACTTC.

This clonotype was picked up a small number of times. V gene TRBV29-1 combines with J gene TRBJ1-1; D remains ambiguous. This CDR3 has 13 amino acids. The V and J ends lost 4 bases and 2 bases respectively, with 11 bases between them. The germline gives CDR1 SQVTM, CDR2 ANQGSEA. CDR3 in DNA: TGCAGCGTTGGATTAGAGATTAACACTGAAGCTTTCTTT. Translated: CSVGLEINTEAFF.

The chain has TRBV10-3 and TRBJ2-5, with unresolved D. The germline CDR1 and CDR2 sequences are ENHRY and SYGVKD. Trimming stripped 11 bases from V and 2 bases from J, with 12 bases between. The CDR3 has 12 residues. CDR3 protein: CASAPEQETQYF. The CDR3 DNA sequence: TGTGCCTCCGCCCCGGAACAAGAGACCCAGTACTTC.

This chain uses TRBV4-3 with TRBJ2-1; TRBD2 matches at 7 bases. The CDR3 is 16 amino acids. With 0 bases clipped from V and 2 bases from J, the junction kept 4 bases outside the gene matches. Germline CDR1 LGHNA, CDR2 YSLEER. The CDR3 spells CASSQELRGTYNEQFF. As DNA, the CDR3 is TGCGCCAGCAGCCAAGAGTTGCGGGGGACCTACAATGAGCAGTTCTTC.

This clonotype occurred a few times. This chain connects TRBV6-5 to TRBJ2-7, with 8 bases matching TRBD1. This CDR3 spans 15 amino acids. Germline V gives CDR1 MNHEY, CDR2 SVGAGI. V gave up 2 bases and J gave up 4 bases; unmatched junction bases: 7. In nucleotides, the CDR3 is TGTGCCAGCAGTTACGGACAGGGATGCGGGTACGAGCAGTACTTC. The encoded protein is CASSYGQGCGYEQYF.

This clonotype appeared a few times. V usage is TRBV13 and J usage is TRBJ2-6, with 8 bases that match TRBD1. There are 16 residues in the CDR3. Trimming took 4 bases from V and 6 from J; bases not matched to a gene: 8. CDR1 is PRHDT and CDR2 is FYEKMQ in the germline V gene (reference sequence). The CDR3 nucleotides read TGTGCCAGCAGCTCCCGGACGGACAGGGTGGCCAACGTCCTGACTTTC. It translates to CASSSRTDRVANVLTF.

The gene calls are TRBV28 and TRBJ1-2; weak D call: TRBD1 (5 bases). The CDR3 spans 14 residues. V was trimmed by 6 bases and J by 8 bases, leaving 19 bases between them. Per the germline V gene, CDR1 is MDHEN and CDR2 is SYDVKM. The CDR3, as DNA: TGTGCCAGCAGCGTCGACGGGACCACGGGCGGCTACACCTTC. It encodes CASSVDGTTGGYTF.

The CDR3 DNA is TGCGCCAGCAGCCAAGATCTCACGACTCTGAGCGAGCAGTACTTC. Translated: CASSQDLTTLSEQYF. The gene calls are TRBV4-3 and TRBJ2-7; no reliable D call. Germline CDR1 is LGHNA and CDR2 is YSLEER. V lost 0 bases and J lost 6, with 15 bases in between. CDR3 length: 15 amino acids.

This clonotype occurred a few times. The V and J genes are TRBV11-2 and TRBJ2-5; 7 nucleotides align to TRBD2. Germline V CDR1 and CDR2: SGHAT, FQNNGV. The CDR3 sequence is 15 residues long. Trimming removed 1 base from V and 5 bases from J; junction bases left unmatched: 7. The CDR3 protein is CASSLGPAGTETQYF. The CDR3 bases are TGTGCCAGCAGCTTAGGGCCAGCGGGGACGGAGACCCAGTACTTC.

The sample holds a few counts of this clonotype. V and J are TRBV2 and TRBJ2-3; D perhaps matches TRBD2 (6 bases). Trimming pared 3 bases from V and 2 bases from J, leaving 21 bases between. The V gene's germline CDR1 is SNHLY and CDR2 FYNNEI. This CDR3 contains 18 residues. CDR3: CASSDNSGWAGNTDTQYF. CDR3 DNA sequence: TGTGCCAGCAGTGATAACTCTGGATGGGCGGGGAACACAGATACGCAGTATTTT.

This chain uses TRBV9 with TRBJ2-7, with TRBD2 matching 13 bases. This CDR3 spans 15 amino acids. V lost 4 bases and J lost 5; bases outside the gene matches: 6. CDR1 and CDR2 from the germline V gene are SGDLS and YYNGEE. CDR3 residues: CASSWTSGRSDEQYF. The CDR3 DNA is TGTGCCAGCAGCTGGACTAGCGGGAGATCCGACGAGCAGTACTTC. The full variable domain, rest sourced from reference TRBV9 and TRBJ2-7, is DSGVTQTPKHLITATGQRVTLRCSPRSGDLSVYWYQQSLDQGLQFLIQYYNGEERAKGNILERFSAQQFPDLHSELNLSSLELGDSALYFCASSWTSGRSDEQYFGPGTRLTVT.

This clonotype has just a few counts. This chain joins TRBV6-6 and TRBJ2-6; no firm D call. With 0 bases removed from V and 0 bases from J, the gap between germline ends came to 9 bases. Germline V gene sequence: CDR1 MNHNY, CDR2 SVGAGI (reference sequence). The CDR3 consists of 17 residues. CDR3 nucleotide sequence: TGTGCCAGCAGTTACTCCGGCAGCCCCTCTGGGGCCAACGTCCTGACTTTC. Translation gives CASSYSGSPSGANVLTF.

The genes are TRBV18 and TRBJ2-5; TRBD1 aligns across 8 bases. CDR1 KGHSH and CDR2 LQKENI come from the germline V gene. This CDR3 has 13 amino acids. V was clipped by 8 bases and J by 2 bases; unmatched bases: 4. Here the CDR3 reads CASEGQGQETQYF. The DNA of the CDR3 is TGTGCCAGCGAAGGACAGGGACAAGAGACCCAGTACTTC.

The chain links TRBV5-6 to TRBJ2-1; TRBD1 matches at 7 bases. This CDR3 is built from 14 residues. The V gene end was trimmed by 2 bases and the J gene end by 4 bases; junction bases not matched to a gene: 3. CDR1 and CDR2 (germline): SGHDT, YYEEEE. The CDR3 loop reads CASSFTGEYNEQFF. CDR3 in DNA: TGTGCCAGCAGCTTTACAGGGGAATACAATGAGCAGTTCTTC.

CDR3 nucleotide sequence: TGTGCCAGCTCCCCCGCGGCCCAAGAGACCCAGTACTTC. Translated, it gives CASSPAAQETQYF. The chain couples TRBV12-3 or TRBV12-4 to TRBJ2-5; D gene uncertain. V was shortened by 8 bases and J by 1 base, with 11 bases between the two germline ends. CDR3 length equals 13 residues.

The rearrangement uses TRBV9 and TRBJ1-1; D uncertain. Germline values: CDR1 SGDLS, CDR2 YYNGEE. The V gene lost 3 bases and the J gene lost 2 bases, with 11 bases spanning the gap. This CDR3 contains 14 residues. CDR3 sequence reads: CASSGSAFNTEAFF. The CDR3 DNA sequence: TGTGCCAGCAGCGGGTCGGCATTCAACACTGAAGCTTTCTTT.

The genes are TRBV9 and TRBJ2-7; 8 nucleotides line up with TRBD2. With V trimmed by 0 bases and J by 2 bases, 4 bases remained unmatched. The CDR3 runs 15 residues. Germline CDR1 SGDLS, CDR2 YYNGEE. CDR3 nucleotides: TGTGCCAGCAGCGTAGATCGGGGGGGGGCCTACGAGCAGTACTTC. Translated: CASSVDRGGAYEQYF.

This clonotype came up a few times. V and J are TRBV20-1 and TRBJ2-1, with D unclear. Deletions cut 3 bases from V and 4 bases from J, with 16 bases between. The CDR3 spans 15 residues. Germline V gives CDR1 DFQATT, CDR2 SNEGSKA (reference sequence). CDR3 sequence (DNA): TGCAGTGCTAGCGAATTTACGGACCGATACAATGAGCAGTTCTTC. Its translation is CSASEFTDRYNEQFF.

This clonotype turned up a few times. The chain uses TRBV20-1 and TRBJ1-1, with 8 bases that match TRBD1. CDR3 size: 16 residues. Trimming cost V 0 bases and J 5 bases; bases outside gene matches: 11. Germline V lookup: CDR1 DFQATT, CDR2 SNEGSKA (reference sequence). CDR3 residues: CSARDLSGGGRTEAFF. The CDR3 nucleotides read TGCAGTGCTAGAGATCTATCAGGGGGCGGACGGACTGAAGCTTTCTTT.

This clonotype was seen just once. The V gene is TRBV4-1, the J gene TRBJ1-4; D not resolved. Trimming removed 7 bases at V and 5 bases at J, with 17 bases between. Germline CDR1 and CDR2: MGHRA and YSYEKL. This CDR3 spans 15 amino acids. The CDR3 DNA sequence: TGCGCCAGCACCGAAGGACCCCAAGGGAATGAAAAACTGTTTTTT. Protein product: CASTEGPQGNEKLFF.

The V call is TRBV7-2, the J call TRBJ2-1; 8 positions match TRBD2. This CDR3 is built from 16 residues. V was pared by 3 bases and J by 4 bases, with 8 bases of the junction left unmatched. Germline CDR1 is SGHTA and CDR2 is FQGNSA. CDR3 sequence (DNA): TGTGCCAGCAGCTTGTCAACCGGGACTAGATACAATGAGCAGTTCTTC. Protein: CASSLSTGTRYNEQFF. The full variable domain, completed using reference TRBV7-2 and TRBJ2-1, is GAGVSQSPSNKVTEKGKDVELRCDPISGHTALYWYRQSLGQGLEFLIYFQGNSAPDKSGLPSDRFSAERTGGSVSTLTIQRTQQEDSAVYLCASSLSTGTRYNEQFFGPGTRLTVL.

With regard to this clonotype: Relative to the germline gene, one junction end is altered; a read error may explain this. The chain is built from TRBV18 and TRBJ2-5; D unresolved. Germline CDR1 KGHSH, CDR2 LQKENI. The CDR3 spans 14 residues. Here the CDR3 reads CAGSFTVKAETQYF. The CDR3 nucleotides are TGTGCCGGCTCGTTTACGGTAAAGGCGGAGACCCAGTACTTC.

The chain couples TRBV10-3 to TRBJ2-5; TRBD1 agrees at 8 bases. V lost 4 bases and J lost 5; bases outside the gene matches: 9. In germline, CDR1 is ENHRY, CDR2 SYGVKD. The CDR3 runs 15 residues. The CDR3 DNA reads as TGTGCCATCAGTGGGGGACAGGATTCGGGGGAGACCCAGTACTTC. Protein sequence: CAISGGQDSGETQYF.

This clonotype was seen only a few times. V is TRBV14 and J is TRBJ1-2; D not certain. V dropped 4 bases and J dropped 2 bases, with 5 bases sitting between them. The CDR3 has 12 residues. The germline CDR1 and CDR2 sequences are SGHDN and FVKESK. DNA for the CDR3: TGTGCCAGCAGCCCGCAGAACTATGGCTACACCTTC. It codes for CASSPQNYGYTF.

This chain links TRBV5-1 with TRBJ2-7; D is possibly TRBD2 (6 bases). CDR3 length: 14 residues. Germline CDR1 and CDR2: SGHRS and YFSETQ. V lost 4 bases, J lost 5 bases, and 16 bases lay in between. CDR3 nucleotide sequence: TGCGCCAGCAGCCTCGTGCAAGGGAGGAACGAGCAGTACTTC. It encodes CASSLVQGRNEQYF.

This clonotype was observed a handful of times. V and J are TRBV4-1 and TRBJ2-7, with D perhaps matching TRBD1 (6 bases). The CDR3 has 15 residues. Per the germline V gene, CDR1 is MGHRA and CDR2 is YSYEKL. Deletions cut 0 bases from V and 2 bases from J, with 11 bases between. The chain's CDR3 is CASSQDNRAAYEQYF. The CDR3 DNA follows: TGCGCCAGCAGCCAAGATAACAGGGCCGCCTACGAGCAGTACTTC.

Worth noting for this clonotype: At one boundary the junction diverges from the germline segment, which might be a read error. J is TRBJ1-1 and V is TRBV7-6; D ambiguous. CDR3 size: 13 residues. Germline CDR1 SGHVS, CDR2 FNYEAQ. Written as DNA, the CDR3 is TGTGCCAGCAGCCGAGGGCGGAACTCTGAAGCTTTCTTT. Its protein is CASSRGRNSEAFF.

The chain carries TRBV7-9 and TRBJ1-2; 7 bases map to TRBD1. Germline V gives CDR1 SEHNR, CDR2 FQNEAQ (reference sequence). The CDR3 covers 15 residues. Germline trimming cut 1 base from V and 6 bases from J; bases unmatched to any gene: 8. As DNA, the CDR3 is TGTGCCAGCAGCTTAGACGCGGAGGGGGCAAATGGCTACACCTTC. Translation: CASSLDAEGANGYTF.

The rearrangement links TRBV4-2 to TRBJ2-7; possibly TRBD1 for D (6 bases). Germline V gene data show CDR1 as LGHNA and CDR2 as YNFKEQ. There are 16 residues in the CDR3. With 1 base removed from V and 0 bases from J, the gap between germline ends came to 13 bases. The CDR3 region is CASSQVVGDTSYEQYF. CDR3 coding DNA: TGTGCCAGCAGCCAAGTTGTTGGGGACACCTCCTACGAGCAGTACTTC.